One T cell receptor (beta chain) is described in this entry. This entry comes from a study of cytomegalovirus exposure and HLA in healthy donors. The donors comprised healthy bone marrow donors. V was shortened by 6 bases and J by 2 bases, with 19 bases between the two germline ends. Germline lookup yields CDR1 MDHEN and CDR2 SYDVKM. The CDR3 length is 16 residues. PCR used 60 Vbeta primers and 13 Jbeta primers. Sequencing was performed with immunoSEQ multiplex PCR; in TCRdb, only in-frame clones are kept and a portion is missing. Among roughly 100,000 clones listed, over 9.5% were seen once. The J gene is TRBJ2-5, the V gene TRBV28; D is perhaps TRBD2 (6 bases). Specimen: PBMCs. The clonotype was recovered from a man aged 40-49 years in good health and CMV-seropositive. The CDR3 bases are TGTGCCAGCAGCCTGAGGTCGGTGGGAGGACAAGAGACCCAGTACTTC. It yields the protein CASSLRSVGGQETQYF.